This T cell receptor (beta chain) is from a study of control samples from healthy donors and cancer patients. Method: immunoSEQ multiplex PCR; TCRdb's copy keeps in-frame clones and lacks some. The data contain some 170,000 clones, over 90% of them singletons. Trimming left V 2 bases short and J 0 bases short, with 11 bases between. Germline V gene lookup returns CDR1 MDHEN and CDR2 SYDVKM. The CDR3 sequence is 15 residues long. This sequence originates from a woman younger than 45 in good health. The V call is TRBV28, the J call TRBJ2-7; D may be TRBD1 (5 bases). Sequencing input: blood. CDR3 DNA: TGTGCCAGCAGTTTAGGGCAGGGCTTCTCCTACGAGCAGTACTTC. This encodes CASSLGQGFSYEQYF.